This TCR beta chain was retrieved from a study of identical twins. General study points: The analysis was cross-sectional rather than longitudinal within donors.

This clonotype occurred a few times. Its target is not known. A universal primer binding site was introduced by template switching. The final cDNA contained unique molecular identifiers. Each CDR3 protein gets one entry after TCRdb re-called the 5' RACE reads with MiXCR. The data hold 450,000 to 500,000 distinct CDR3 sequences, with roughly 13% observed a single time. This same sample was also part of a study on yellow fever vaccine responses in identical twins.

Sequenced material: CD4+ T cells sorted from blood. This sequence was found in a woman under 30 in good health.

CDR3 sequence reads: CASSKTLHLTNTDTQYF. Written as DNA, the CDR3 is TGTGCCAGCAGCAAAACCCTCCACCTGACTAACACAGATACGCAGTATTTT. The rearrangement uses TRBV21-1 and TRBJ2-3; whether TRBD2, the table's D call, matches the DNA was not checked. TRBV21-1 is designated a pseudogene. CDR3 length: 17 amino acids.